The present entry profiles one T cell receptor beta chain with its context. Its antigen remains unknown. The CDR3 is 15 amino acids. Germline CDR1 and CDR2: LNHNV and YYDKDF (reference sequence). Trimming took 1 base from V and 5 from J, leaving 13 bases between them. Only in-frame clones appear in the TCRdb table, and some are missing; sequencing was by immunoSEQ multiplex PCR. The data contain roughly 49,000 clones, roughly 90% of them singletons. The data were taken from a study of OX40 agonist ivuxolimab in advanced cancers. Study-wide context: One hepatocellular carcinoma and a couple of cutaneous melanoma patients partially responded.

Study-wide results and limits: Expanded clones tended on average to be more numerous among CD8+ T cells than CD4+. CD4+ and CD8+ blood T cells expanded clonally by week 6 at 0.1 to 3.0 mg/kg. Partly responding patients at 0.1-3.0 mg/kg showed some of the smallest clonal expansion.

The input for sequencing was CD4+ or CD8+ T cells sorted from blood, taken in a trial of the OX40 agonist ivuxolimab. The receptor was isolated from an adult with an advanced solid tumor such as melanoma, head and neck, liver or kidney cancer. The chain carries TRBV15 and TRBJ2-3; D may be TRBD2 (5 bases). The CDR3 coding sequence is TGTGCCACCAGCAGAGTTTCTAGAGGGATAGATACGCAGTATTTT. This translates into CATSRVSRGIDTQYF.